These 13 T cell receptor beta chains came from one sample sequenced in a study of blood T cell repertoires in COVID-19. Assay used: immunoSEQ multiplex PCR; TCRdb lists only in-frame clones, some missing. The table lists more than 100,000 clones, around 84% of them singletons. The specimen sequenced was PBMCs or T cells enriched from blood (not recorded which). These TCRs come from a man aged 35 to 55 with acute COVID-19.

The chain carries TRBV28 and TRBJ2-7, with TRBD1 matching 7 bases. This CDR3 has 14 residues. The junction had 10 bases not matched to a gene; V was cut back by 9 bases and J by 2 bases. CDR1 is MDHEN, CDR2 SYDVKM, per germline. This CDR3 reads CASLRDSIPYEQYF. The CDR3 DNA is TGTGCCAGTCTCCGGGACAGCATTCCCTACGAGCAGTACTTC. The variable domain in full, completed from reference TRBV28 and TRBJ2-7, reads DVKVTQSSRYLVKRTGEKVFLECVQDMDHENMFWYRQDPGLGLRLIYFSYDVKMKEKGDIPEGYSVSREKKERFSLILESASTNQTSMYLCASLRDSIPYEQYFGPGTRLTVT.

V and J are TRBV28 and TRBJ1-5; D not resolved. The V end lost 7 bases, the J end lost 5 bases, and 12 bases lay between the germline ends. The CDR3 is 13 amino acids. Germline CDR1 and CDR2: MDHEN and SYDVKM. The CDR3 bases are TGTGCCAGCACCCGGGGTGGAGATCAGCCCCAGCATTTT. Amino acids: CASTRGGDQPQHF.

V gene TRBV19 combines with J gene TRBJ1-1, with D possibly TRBD1 on 6 matching bases. This CDR3 comprises 14 residues. Trimming shortened V by 5 bases and J by 7 bases, and 17 bases separated the two germline ends. Germline CDR1 LNHDA, CDR2 SQIVND (reference sequence). This chain's CDR3 is CASSSRLDRDEAFF. The CDR3 DNA sequence: TGTGCCAGTAGTTCCCGCCTGGACAGAGATGAAGCTTTCTTT. Complete variable domain (other parts from reference TRBV19 and TRBJ1-1): DGGITQSPKYLFRKEGQNVTLSCEQNLNHDAMYWYRQDPGQGLRLIYYSQIVNDFQKGDIAEGYSVSREKKESFPLTVTSAQKNPTAFYLCASSSRLDRDEAFFGQGTRLTVV.

This clone was found once. This rearrangement joins TRBV5-6 to TRBJ2-7; 7 bases line up with TRBD1. This CDR3 has 14 amino acids. The germline gives CDR1 SGHDT, CDR2 YYEEEE. J lost 2 bases, V lost 5 bases, and 7 bases had no gene match. The CDR3: CASRDRVTTYEQYF. The CDR3 nucleotides read TGTGCCAGCAGAGACAGGGTCACGACCTACGAGCAGTACTTC.

V and J are TRBV29-1 and TRBJ2-5, with a tentative D call TRBD2 (5 bases). The CDR3 has 13 amino acids. V lost 7 bases, J lost 2 bases, and 14 bases lay in between. The germline CDR1 and CDR2 sequences are SQVTM and ANQGSEA. The CDR3 nucleotides are TGCAGCGCTATGGGAGATAGACAAGAGACCCAGTACTTC. As protein: CSAMGDRQETQYF.

This clone has a handful of counts. This sequence joins TRBV4-2 and TRBJ1-2; 8 bases align to TRBD1. V shed 0 bases, J shed 6 bases, and the junction held 6 bases outside the gene matches. Germline values: CDR1 LGHNA, CDR2 YNFKEQ. The length of the CDR3 is 15 residues. This CDR3 reads CASSQDQGQGDGYTF. For the CDR3, the DNA is TGTGCCAGCAGCCAAGATCAAGGACAGGGAGATGGCTACACCTTC.

The chain carries TRBV19 and TRBJ2-1; 9 positions agree with TRBD2. The CDR3 loop spans 15 amino acids. Germline V lookup: CDR1 LNHDA, CDR2 SQIVND (reference sequence). The V segment lost 7 bases and the J segment 2 bases; nucleotides outside the gene matches: 6. The CDR3 sequence: CASKRAGGPYNEQFF. The CDR3 DNA is TGTGCCAGTAAAAGAGCGGGGGGCCCCTACAATGAGCAGTTCTTC.

This sequence joins TRBV19 and TRBJ1-2, with no clear D. V was cut by 5 bases and J by 4 bases, with 11 bases left in between. Germline-derived CDR1 and CDR2 are LNHDA and SQIVND (reference sequence). The CDR3 sequence is 13 residues long. Here the CDR3 reads CASSFEGGYGYTF. CDR3 bases: TGTGCCAGTAGTTTTGAGGGAGGCTATGGCTACACCTTC.

In the case of this clone: At one end, the junction sequence differs from germline, possibly due to a read error. The chain combines TRBV7-7 with TRBJ2-3; tentative D call: TRBD2 (5 bases). Germline CDR1 SSHAT, CDR2 FNYEAQ (reference sequence). The CDR3 spans 13 residues. CDR3 bases: TGTGCTAGCAGCTTAGGTCGAGGGGATACGCAGTATTTT. This encodes CASSLGRGDTQYF.

The V gene is TRBV30, the J gene TRBJ2-1, with a weak D call TRBD1 (6 bases). The V gene lost 1 base and the J gene lost 9 bases, with 13 bases spanning the gap. CDR1 and CDR2 from the germline V gene are GTSNPN and SVGIG (reference sequence). The CDR3 extends over 13 amino acids. The DNA for the CDR3 is TGTGCCTGGAGTGATACAGGGTTCGGTGAGCAGTTCTTC. Translation: CAWSDTGFGEQFF.

The V and J genes are TRBV6-5 and TRBJ1-5; D gene ambiguous. The V gene's germline CDR1 is MNHEY and CDR2 SVGAGI. CDR3 length equals 13 residues. Between the trimmed V and J ends, which lost 6 bases and 7 bases, there was a span of 13 bases. The CDR3 loop reads CASSGNQQQPQHF. DNA of the CDR3: TGTGCCAGCAGCGGGAATCAGCAGCAGCCCCAGCATTTT.

The J gene is TRBJ1-5, the V gene TRBV6-6, with 9 bases fitting TRBD1. Germline CDR1 reads MNHNY; CDR2 reads SVGAGI (reference sequence). V lost 6 bases and J lost 4; bases outside the gene matches: 7. The CDR3 has 15 residues. The DNA of the CDR3 is TGTGCCAGCAGAACCGGGACAGGGTCGAATCAGCCCCAGCATTTT. Its protein product is CASRTGTGSNQPQHF.

This rearrangement joins TRBV7-9 to TRBJ1-5; 8 bases match TRBD1. This CDR3 is 15 amino acids long. CDR1 SEHNR and CDR2 FQNEAQ come from the germline V gene (reference sequence). With 5 bases clipped from V and 1 base from J, the junction kept 4 bases outside the gene matches. CDR3 sequence reads: CASSPQGASNQPQHF. The CDR3 region has the DNA TGTGCCAGCAGCCCCCAGGGGGCGAGCAATCAGCCCCAGCATTTT.